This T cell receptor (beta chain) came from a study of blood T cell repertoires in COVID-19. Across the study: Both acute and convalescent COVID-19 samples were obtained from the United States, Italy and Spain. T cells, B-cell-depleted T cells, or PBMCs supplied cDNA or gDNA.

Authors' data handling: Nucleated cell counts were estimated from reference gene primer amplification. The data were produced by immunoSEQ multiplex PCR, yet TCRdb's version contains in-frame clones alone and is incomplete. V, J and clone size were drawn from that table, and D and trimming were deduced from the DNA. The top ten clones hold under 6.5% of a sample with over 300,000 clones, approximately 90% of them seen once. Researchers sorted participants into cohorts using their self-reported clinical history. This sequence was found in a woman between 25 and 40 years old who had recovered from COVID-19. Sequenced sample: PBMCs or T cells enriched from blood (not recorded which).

CDR3: CAWSGGTGSEEKLFF. CDR3 coding DNA: TGTGCCTGGAGTGGAGGGACAGGCTCGGAGGAAAAACTGTTTTTT. This rearrangement joins TRBV30 to TRBJ1-4; 8 positions agree with TRBD1. The CDR3 sequence is 15 residues long. V lost 1 base to trimming and J lost 8 bases; unmatched junction nucleotides: 9. Germline V gene data show CDR1 as GTSNPN and CDR2 as SVGIG (reference sequence).